The T cell receptor (beta chain) described here comes from a study of T cells in Graves' hyperthyroidism and ophthalmopathy. The wider study: Peripheral blood samples were taken at initial diagnosis, prior to any treatment. Points from the study as a whole: Most thyroid clonotypes expanded above 0.001 appeared in blood too.

This clonotype was seen more than once but under ten times. The antigen remains unidentified. From germline, CDR1 is LNHDA and CDR2 SQIVND (reference sequence). V shed 3 bases and J shed 0 bases, with 12 bases lying between them. This CDR3 region has 16 residues. TCR beta CDR3 sequences were amplified from RNA transcripts. A set of HTBI primers served as the primers for a first-round RT-PCR of the TCR CDR3. MiXCR, run by TCRdb on the multiplex PCR reads, gives a single entry per CDR3 protein. This sample yields some 420,000 distinct CDR3 sequences, of which around 13% are seen a single time; 5% to 6.5% belongs to the top ten. Stability of Graves' hyperthyroidism was defined as absent ophthalmopathy progression within 18 months. Exclusions: uncontrolled infection, other autoimmune disease, pregnancy, lactation.

This rearrangement joins TRBV19 to TRBJ2-1, with D perhaps TRBD2 (5 bases). The clonotype originates from a young woman with Graves' hyperthyroidism. The sample taken for sequencing was blood. DNA of the CDR3: TGTGCCAGTAGTATCCGAGGGTTCAGCTCCTACAATGAGCAGTTCTTC. Translating it yields CASSIRGFSSYNEQFF.